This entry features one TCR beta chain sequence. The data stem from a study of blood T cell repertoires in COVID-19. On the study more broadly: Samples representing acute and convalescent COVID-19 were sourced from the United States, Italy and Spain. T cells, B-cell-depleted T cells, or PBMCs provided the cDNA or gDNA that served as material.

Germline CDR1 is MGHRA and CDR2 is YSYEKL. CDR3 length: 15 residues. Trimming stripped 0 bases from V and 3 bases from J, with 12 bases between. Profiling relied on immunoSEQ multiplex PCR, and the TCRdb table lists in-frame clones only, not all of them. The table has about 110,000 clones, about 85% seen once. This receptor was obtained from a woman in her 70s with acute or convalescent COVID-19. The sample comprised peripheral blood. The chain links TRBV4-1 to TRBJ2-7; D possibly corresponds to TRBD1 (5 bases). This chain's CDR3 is CASSQEQATNYEQYF. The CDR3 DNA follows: TGCGCCAGCAGCCAAGAACAGGCGACAAACTACGAGCAGTACTTC.